The 29 T cell receptor beta chains reported below all come from one sample, sequenced in a study of somatic mutations in cytotoxic T cells in rheumatoid arthritis. The method was immunoSEQ multiplex PCR; TCRdb's version includes in-frame clones alone and lacks a portion of them. This table has about 7,100 clones, 80% appearing once. The sample was CD8+ T cells sorted from blood. All receptors come from an adult with rheumatoid arthritis.

V gene TRBV4-1 combines with J gene TRBJ1-2; D remains ambiguous. Per germline, CDR1 MGHRA and CDR2 YSYEKL. This CDR3 is built from 12 residues. The ends were cut back, 0 bases at V and 8 bases at J, with 7 bases in the middle. CDR3 loop: CASSQEGRGYTF. CDR3 coding DNA: TGCGCCAGCAGCCAAGAGGGTCGGGGCTACACCTTC.

This clone was detected once. The V call is TRBV10-3, the J call TRBJ1-2, with D tentatively TRBD1 (5 bases). In germline, CDR1 is ENHRY, CDR2 SYGVKD. Trimming took 4 bases from V and 5 from J, leaving 14 bases between them. CDR3 size: 14 residues. CDR3 nucleotides: TGTGCCATCAGTGTAGGGCAGGGCGAGTATGGCTACACCTTC. This gives the protein CAISVGQGEYGYTF.

The CDR3 DNA is TGTGCCAGCAGCCGTTTTAGGACAGGATCGAACACCGGGGAGCTGTTTTTT. This sequence encodes CASSRFRTGSNTGELFF. The J gene is TRBJ2-2, the V gene TRBV6-4; 7 positions agree with TRBD1. CDR1 and CDR2 (germline): MRHNA, SNTAGT. This CDR3 has 17 amino acids. V dropped 6 bases and J dropped 0; count of bases not matched to a gene: 10.

This clone occurred a few times. The chain employs TRBV10-3 and TRBJ2-7; 7 bases are a match to TRBD1. The CDR3 is made up of 15 amino acids. V lost 0 bases, J lost 2 bases, and 4 bases stayed unmatched. Germline values: CDR1 ENHRY, CDR2 SYGVKD. CDR3 sequence (DNA): TGTGCCATCAGTGAGTCGACAGGGACAACCTACGAGCAGTACTTC. Translation: CAISESTGTTYEQYF.

The chain employs TRBV5-1 and TRBJ1-1; D gene unclear. The CDR3 is 14 amino acids. Germline V CDR1 and CDR2: SGHRS, YFSETQ. V lost 0 bases and J 4 bases, leaving 10 bases between the germline ends. The CDR3 DNA follows: TGCGCCAGCAGCTTGGGGGCGGATGGCACTGAAGCTTTCTTT. Its translation is CASSLGADGTEAFF.

This clone was observed a single time. This rearrangement joins TRBV28 to TRBJ1-2; D might be TRBD1 (6 bases). Germline V gives CDR1 MDHEN, CDR2 SYDVKM. V shed 5 bases and J shed 2 bases, with 9 bases lying between them. This CDR3 contains 13 residues. The CDR3 loop reads CASSQDRNYGYTF. The CDR3 nucleotides read TGTGCCAGCAGTCAGGACAGAAACTATGGCTACACCTTC.

The genes are TRBV5-4 and TRBJ1-1, with 8 bases lining up with TRBD1. CDR3 length: 14 amino acids. With 4 bases clipped from V and 4 bases from J, the junction kept 6 bases outside the gene matches. CDR1 and CDR2 from the germline V gene are SGHNT and YYREEE (reference sequence). CDR3 amino acids: CASSRDRGGTEAFF. CDR3 coding DNA: TGTGCCAGCAGCCGCGACAGGGGTGGCACTGAAGCTTTCTTT.

The chain joins TRBV7-9 to TRBJ2-7, with 10 nucleotides matching TRBD1. CDR1 and CDR2 (germline): SEHNR, FQNEAQ (reference sequence). CDR3 size: 15 residues. The junction had 8 bases not matched to a gene; V was cut back by 3 bases and J by 6 bases. In nucleotides, the CDR3 is TGTGCCAGCAGCTTGACAGGGGGCGCCCCCAGCGAGCAGTACGTC. Translation: CASSLTGGAPSEQYV.

The genes are TRBV10-2 and TRBJ2-7, with TRBD1 identical over 12 bases. From germline, CDR1 is WSHSY and CDR2 SAAADI. V trimming: 4 bases; J trimming: 5 bases; junction bases outside the gene matches: 9. This CDR3 comprises 16 residues. This chain's CDR3 is CASSVTGTGGGNEQYV. DNA for the CDR3: TGCGCCAGCAGTGTAACCGGGACAGGGGGCGGAAACGAGCAGTACGTC.

This clone was found a few times. V and J are TRBV5-8 and TRBJ1-2; D gene ambiguous. Looked up from germline, CDR1 is SGHTS and CDR2 is YDEGEE. The CDR3 has 13 amino acids. Deletions cut 4 bases from V and 4 bases from J, with 11 bases between. The CDR3 DNA sequence: TGTGCCAGCAGCCCAGACGGGCCCTATGGCTACACCTTC. This translates into CASSPDGPYGYTF.

V is TRBV5-5 and J is TRBJ2-7; 9 nucleotides match TRBD2. The CDR3 consists of 15 residues. V was clipped by 4 bases and J by 3 bases; unmatched bases: 8. Germline loops: CDR1 SGHKS, CDR2 YYEKEE (reference sequence). CDR3 amino acids: CASSPASGVYYEQYV. CDR3 nucleotide sequence: TGTGCCAGCAGCCCCGCTAGCGGGGTGTACTACGAGCAGTACGTC.

This clone has more than one count but fewer than ten. The genes are TRBV2 and TRBJ1-5; D may be TRBD1 (5 bases). V lost 6 bases and J 2 bases, leaving 8 bases between the germline ends. Germline V CDR1 and CDR2: SNHLY, FYNNEI. There are 13 residues in the CDR3. The CDR3 protein is CASRRGGNQPQHF. For the CDR3, the DNA is TGTGCCAGCAGGAGGGGCGGCAATCAGCCCCAGCATTTT.

The chain carries TRBV6-1 and TRBJ2-7, with 8 bases identical to TRBD1. The V gene end was trimmed by 9 bases and the J gene end by 1 base; junction bases not matched to a gene: 5. In germline, CDR1 is MNHNS, CDR2 SASEGT. CDR3 length equals 13 residues. CDR3 coding DNA: TGTGCCAGTGACAGGGGAAGGTCCTACGAGCAGTACTTC. Protein: CASDRGRSYEQYF.

This clone turned up a few times. The gene calls are TRBV2 and TRBJ2-5; D might be TRBD1 (5 bases). Trimming cost V 2 bases and J 13 bases, with 32 bases left between them. Looked up from germline, CDR1 is SNHLY and CDR2 is FYNNEI. The CDR3 is 18 residues long. The chain's CDR3 is CASSEILFAGRMEDLGYF. The DNA of the CDR3 is TGTGCCAGCAGTGAAATATTATTTGCAGGGCGAATGGAAGACTTGGGGTACTTC.

This chain's CDR3 is CASLETERSPLHF. The CDR3 DNA reads as TGTGCCAGCTTGGAGACAGAGCGTTCACCCCTCCACTTT. This chain joins TRBV6-1 and TRBJ1-6; a possible D gene is TRBD1 (5 bases). Trimming stripped 8 bases from V and 9 bases from J, with 14 bases between. The CDR3 runs to 13 residues. CDR1 is MNHNS, CDR2 SASEGT, per germline.

The chain joins TRBV29-1 to TRBJ1-4; possible D gene TRBD1, 5 bases. The CDR3 has 13 residues. Per germline, CDR1 SQVTM and CDR2 ANQGSEA. Trimming shortened V by 6 bases and J by 8 bases, and 16 bases separated the two germline ends. The CDR3 here is CSVSWGLPEKLFF. CDR3 nucleotide sequence: TGCAGCGTGTCCTGGGGGTTGCCCGAAAAACTGTTTTTT.

This chain connects TRBV7-8 to TRBJ1-4; D might be TRBD1 (5 bases). Trimming took off 3 bases at V and 7 bases at J, with 18 bases between the two ends. This CDR3 has 16 amino acids. Germline V gene sequence: CDR1 SGHVS, CDR2 FQNEAQ. For the CDR3, the DNA is TGTGCCAGCAGCTTGTCCCGGGGGACTTCGGGTGAAAAACTGTTTTTT. Its translation: CASSLSRGTSGEKLFF.

DNA of the CDR3: TGTGCCAGCAGCGTCTCAGGGGGTAATCAGCCCCAGCATTTT. It encodes CASSVSGGNQPQHF. The chain carries TRBV9 and TRBJ1-5; 7 bases line up with TRBD1. Germline CDR1 is SGDLS and CDR2 is YYNGEE. The CDR3 is made up of 14 amino acids. V shed 2 bases, J shed 4 bases, and the junction held 3 bases outside the gene matches.

This rearrangement joins TRBV2 to TRBJ1-5, with 11 bases identical to TRBD1. With V trimmed by 4 bases and J by 5 bases, 1 base remained unmatched. The CDR3 covers 14 residues. CDR1 SNHLY and CDR2 FYNNEI come from the germline V gene. The CDR3 DNA reads as TGTGCCAGCAGTGGGACAGGGGGCGATCAGCCCCAGCATTTT. Encoded protein: CASSGTGGDQPQHF. The variable domain in full, with the rest retrieved from reference TRBV2 and TRBJ1-5, is EPEVTQTPSHQVTQMGQEVILRCVPISNHLYFYWYRQILGQKVEFLVSFYNNEISEKSEIFDDQFSVERPDGSNFTLKIRSTKLEDSAMYFCASSGTGGDQPQHFGDGTRLSIL.

This clone has just a few counts. The rearrangement uses TRBV4-3 and TRBJ1-1; 9 nucleotides agree with TRBD1. V lost 5 bases to trimming and J lost 4 bases; unmatched junction nucleotides: 2. The CDR3 spans 13 residues. CDR1 is LGHNA and CDR2 is YSLEER in the germline V gene. The CDR3 loop is CASSWTGATEAFF. CDR3 sequence (DNA): TGCGCCAGCAGCTGGACAGGGGCCACTGAAGCTTTCTTT.

By proportion, this clone is large. The chain combines TRBV10-3 with TRBJ1-5; 10 positions match TRBD1. The J segment lost 3 bases and the V segment lost 10 bases, leaving 6 bases of the junction unmatched. The CDR3 spans 14 residues. Germline V CDR1 and CDR2: ENHRY, SYGVKD. CDR3: CASGTGDPNQPQHF. The CDR3 nucleotides are TGTGCCAGCGGGACAGGGGACCCCAATCAGCCCCAGCATTTT.

CDR3 sequence: CASSRTYGTGELFF. In nucleotides, the CDR3 is TGTGCCAGCAGCCGAACTTATGGCACCGGGGAGCTGTTTTTT. This sequence joins TRBV7-9 and TRBJ2-2, with D uncertain. Germline CDR1 SEHNR, CDR2 FQNEAQ (reference sequence). Deletions cut 5 bases from V and 4 bases from J, with 11 bases between. The CDR3 covers 14 residues.

The CDR3 region has the DNA TGTGCCAGCAGCTCGGAAGGTAGAAGCACAGATACGCAGTATTTT. It is translated as CASSSEGRSTDTQYF. V and J are TRBV6-1 and TRBJ2-3; D gene uncertain. CDR3 size: 15 residues. With 6 bases removed from V and 0 bases from J, the gap between germline ends came to 13 bases. Looked up from germline, CDR1 is MNHNS and CDR2 is SASEGT.

The rearrangement uses TRBV6-5 and TRBJ2-1; unclear D gene. With 6 bases removed from V and 10 bases from J, the gap between germline ends came to 19 bases. The CDR3 is 14 residues long. Germline V gene sequence: CDR1 MNHEY, CDR2 SVGAGI. CDR3 sequence (DNA): TGTGCCAGCAGACCCCCGGTAGCTTTCGGAGAGCAGTTCTTC. Translating gives CASRPPVAFGEQFF.

This chain uses TRBV28 with TRBJ2-1; D not resolved. This CDR3 region has 15 residues. V was pared by 3 bases and J by 2 bases, with 11 bases between. Germline CDR1 is MDHEN and CDR2 is SYDVKM. This CDR3 reads CASSFPRAPYNEQFF. CDR3 nucleotide sequence: TGTGCCAGCAGTTTTCCTAGGGCCCCCTACAATGAGCAGTTCTTC.

The chain is built from TRBV5-5 and TRBJ1-4; TRBD1 aligns across 8 bases. Per germline, CDR1 SGHKS and CDR2 YYEKEE (reference sequence). The CDR3 runs 20 residues. The ends lost 2 bases at V and 4 bases at J; junction bases unmatched: 19. The CDR3 loop reads CASSFPLGQGPRLGNEKLFF. The CDR3 nucleotides read TGTGCCAGCAGCTTCCCACTCGGACAGGGCCCTCGGCTAGGTAATGAAAAACTGTTTTTT. The full variable domain, with the rest looked up from reference TRBV5-5 and TRBJ1-4, is DAGVTQSPTHLIKTRGQQVTLRCSPISGHKSVSWYQQVLGQGPQFIFQYYEKEERGRGNFPDRFSARQFPNYSSELNVNALLLGDSALYLCASSFPLGQGPRLGNEKLFFGSGTQLSVL.

The chain couples TRBV19 to TRBJ1-5; the match to TRBD1 covers 8 bases. Losses at the gene ends were 5 bases for V and 7 bases for J; bases not matched to a gene: 13. Per germline, CDR1 LNHDA and CDR2 SQIVND (reference sequence). The CDR3 contains 16 residues. The CDR3 reads CASSHLDRGFWQPQHF. CDR3 in DNA: TGTGCCAGTAGTCACCTTGACAGGGGTTTCTGGCAGCCCCAGCATTTT. The whole variable domain, filled in from reference TRBV19 and TRBJ1-5, reads DGGITQSPKYLFRKEGQNVTLSCEQNLNHDAMYWYRQDPGQGLRLIYYSQIVNDFQKGDIAEGYSVSREKKESFPLTVTSAQKNPTAFYLCASSHLDRGFWQPQHFGDGTRLSIL.

The J gene is TRBJ1-1, the V gene TRBV19, with D perhaps TRBD1 (5 bases). The length of the CDR3 is 14 residues. Germline-derived CDR1 and CDR2 are LNHDA and SQIVND (reference sequence). V was shortened by 3 bases and J by 5 bases, with 13 bases between the two germline ends. CDR3 region: CASSIPGFGTEAFF. CDR3 nucleotides: TGTGCCAGTAGTATTCCAGGGTTTGGAACTGAAGCTTTCTTT.

The chain carries TRBV9 and TRBJ1-3; D is uncertain. This CDR3 region has 13 residues. The V end was cut by 4 bases, the J end by 4 bases, with 9 bases between. Germline V CDR1 and CDR2: SGDLS, YYNGEE. The chain's CDR3 is CASSPNSGNTIYF. DNA for the CDR3: TGTGCCAGCAGCCCTAACTCCGGAAACACCATATATTTT.